A selection of T cell receptor beta chains follows, all from one sample in a study of shared clonotypes between healthy human individuals. This table comes from immunoSEQ multiplex PCR, and its TCRdb copy is limited to in-frame clones, with some not included. The data show fewer than 800,000 clones, 92% seen once. Input material: naive CD8+ T cells sorted from blood. The receptors originated from a man aged 25 to 40 in good health. The CDR3 runs from the conserved cysteine through the conserved F or W. Each record gives: V gene, clone size, D gene, J gene, CDR3 DNA, CDR3 protein. A D gene is named only where the DNA matches it firmly. Size values are once, few and many counts, or a class for expanded clones, and some rows have none.

>TRBV28|.|.|TRBJ2-3
TGTGCCAGCAGTTTATGGACGAGCACAGATACGCAGTATTTT
CASSLWTSTDTQYF
>TRBV5-1|.|.|TRBJ1-1
TGCGCCAGCAGCTTGGCTCAGCAACTGAACACTGAAGCTTTCTTT
CASSLAQQLNTEAFF
>TRBV9|.|TRBD2|TRBJ2-1
TGTGCCAGCGGGCCCAGCGGGAGTGAGCAGTTCTTC
CASGPSGSEQFF
>TRBV11-2|.|.|TRBJ2-1
TGTGCCAGCAGCTTAGGGTGGTTCCAGTTCTTC
CASSLGWFQFF
>TRBV19|.|.|TRBJ2-7
TGTGCCAGTAGTGTCGGGACGGGCTACGAGCAGTACTTC
CASSVGTGYEQYF
>TRBV27|.|.|TRBJ1-5
TGTGCCAGCAGGCCGAGGGGTCCGGTTCAGCCCCAGCATTTT
CASRPRGPVQPQHF
>TRBV29-1|.|.|TRBJ2-7
TGCAGCGTTGAACGGCAGGGTTCTTCCTACGAGCAGTACTTC
CSVERQGSSYEQYF
>TRBV7-9|.|.|TRBJ1-1
TGTGCCAGCAGCTTAGAAGGCAGGGGAGGTTATACTGAAGCTTTCTTT
CASSLEGRGGYTEAFF
>TRBV29-1|.|TRBD2|TRBJ2-1
TGCAGCGTTGGGTCTAGCGGCTCCTACAATGAGCAGTTCTTC
CSVGSSGSYNEQFF
>TRBV2|.|.|TRBJ1-4
TGTGCCAGCAGGGGACCCGCTATTAATGAAAAACTGTTTTTT
CASRGPAINEKLFF
>TRBV27|.|TRBD1|TRBJ2-7
TGTGCCAGCAGTCCCCCGGGACAGGACTACGAGCAGTACTTC
CASSPPGQDYEQYF
>TRBV9|.|.|TRBJ2-1
TGTGCCAGCAGCGTCTTAGAGAGCTCCTACAATGAGCAGTTCTTC
CASSVLESSYNEQFF
>TRBV7-2|.|TRBD2|TRBJ2-7
TGTGCCAGCAGTCGAGGCGACAGCGGGAGATACGAGCAGTACTTC
CASSRGDSGRYEQYF
>TRBV5-6|.|.|TRBJ2-7
TGTGCCAGCAGCTCGGCCCTGTTCCCCCCCGAGCAGTACTTC
CASSSALFPPEQYF
>TRBV7-6|.|TRBD1|TRBJ2-5
TGTGCCAGCAGCTTGACAGGGGGCGGAGAGACCCAGTACTTC
CASSLTGGGETQYF
>TRBV27|.|.|TRBJ2-7
TGTGCCAGCAGTTTATCTGGGTACGAGCAGTACTTC
CASSLSGYEQYF
>TRBV7-9|.|TRBD1|TRBJ2-6
TGTGCCAGCGGGGACAGATTAGACTCTGGGGCCAACGTCCTGACTTTC
CASGDRLDSGANVLTF
>TRBV20-1|once|.|TRBJ2-1
TGCAGTGCTCCCCCCTACAATGAGCAGTTCTTC
CSAPPYNEQFF
>TRBV27|.|.|TRBJ2-7
TGTGCCAGCAGTTCGAGACTTCGCAGCTCCTACGAGCAGTACTTC
CASSSRLRSSYEQYF
>TRBV28|.|TRBD1|TRBJ2-7
TGTGCCAGCAGTTTAGCAGGGGGCTACGAGCAGTACTTC
CASSLAGGYEQYF
>TRBV6-6|.|.|TRBJ1-2
.
CASSSSGSFYGYTF
>TRBV4-3|.|.|TRBJ2-7
TGCGCCAGCAGCCAAGACTTGGGGGCCTACGAGCAGTACTTC
CASSQDLGAYEQYF
>TRBV2|.|TRBD1|TRBJ2-4
TGTGCCAGCCGGGACAGTCTAGCCAAAAACATTCAGTACTTC
CASRDSLAKNIQYF
>TRBV18|.|.|TRBJ1-5
TGTGCCAGCTCACCACTTTCCGATCAGCCCCAGCATTTT
CASSPLSDQPQHF
>TRBV23-1|.|.|TRBJ1-1
TGCGCCAGCAAGGAAACTGAAGCTTTCTTT
CASKETEAFF
>TRBV5-1|.|TRBD2|TRBJ2-7
TGCGCCAGCAGCCAGAGGGCGGGAGGGCCCTACGAGCAGTACTTC
CASSQRAGGPYEQYF
>TRBV2|.|TRBD1|TRBJ2-7
TGTGCCAGCACCGAGGGGACAGGCGAGCAGTACTTC
CASTEGTGEQYF
>TRBV7-9|.|.|TRBJ2-1
TGTGCCAGCAGCCCGAAGCGGATCTCCTACAATGAGCAGTTCTTC
CASSPKRISYNEQFF
>TRBV27|.|.|TRBJ1-5
TGTGCCAGCAGTTTTGAATCCAATCAGCCCCAGCATTTT
CASSFESNQPQHF
>TRBV7-9|.|.|TRBJ1-2
TGTGCCAGCAGCTTACGGGGGAGGGGCTACACCTTC
CASSLRGRGYTF
>TRBV7-8|.|TRBD1|TRBJ2-1
TGTGCCAGCAGCCCAGGGGCAGGGGGTAATGAGCAGTTCTTC
CASSPGAGGNEQFF
>TRBV10-3|.|TRBD2|TRBJ2-3
TGTGCCATCACCGGGACGTTAGCGGGAGGCACAGATACGCAGTATTTT
CAITGTLAGGTDTQYF
>TRBV5-1|.|TRBD1|TRBJ2-4
TGCGCCAGCAGATCCCACAGGGGACCCGACAAAAACATTCAGTACTTC
CASRSHRGPDKNIQYF
>TRBV7-9|.|TRBD2|TRBJ2-1
TGTGCCAGCAGCAAGAATCGACTAGCGGGAGTGGGTAATGAGCAGTTCTTC
CASSKNRLAGVGNEQFF
>TRBV14|.|TRBD1|TRBJ2-3
TGTGCCAGCAGCCTAGACAGGGGGCATGGCACAGATACGCAGTATTTT
CASSLDRGHGTDTQYF
>TRBV7-9|.|.|TRBJ2-7
TGTGCCAGCAGCACTCGACCCTACGAGCAGTACTTC
CASSTRPYEQYF
>TRBV5-1|.|.|TRBJ1-1
TGCGCCAGCAGCTTGGCTTGGGACAAGAACACTGAAGCTTTCTTT
CASSLAWDKNTEAFF
>TRBV9|.|TRBD1|TRBJ2-2
TGTGCCAGCAGCGTAGGCGGACAGGCGAACACCGGGGAGCTGTTTTTT
CASSVGGQANTGELFF
>TRBV6-1|few|TRBD1|TRBJ1-2
TGTGCCAGCAGTGAAGCCCTGGACAGGGGCCGTGGCTACACCTTC
CASSEALDRGRGYTF